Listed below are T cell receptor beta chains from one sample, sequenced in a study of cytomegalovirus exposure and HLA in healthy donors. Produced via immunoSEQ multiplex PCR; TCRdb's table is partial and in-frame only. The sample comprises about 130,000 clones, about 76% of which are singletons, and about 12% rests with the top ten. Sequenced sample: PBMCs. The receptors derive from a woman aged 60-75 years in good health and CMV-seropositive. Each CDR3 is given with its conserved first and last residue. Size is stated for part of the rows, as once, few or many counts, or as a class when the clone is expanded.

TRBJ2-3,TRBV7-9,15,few,CASSRLGRGTDTQYF
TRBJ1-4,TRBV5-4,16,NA,CASSLTAGGIGEKLFF
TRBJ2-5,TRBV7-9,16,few,CASSLAKGTSQETQYF
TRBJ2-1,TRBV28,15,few,CATNLAGGPGNEQFF
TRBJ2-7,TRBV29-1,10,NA,CSVKNYEQYF
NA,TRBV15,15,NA,CATSSFGQGFNEQYF
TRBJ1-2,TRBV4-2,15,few,CASSQGQGVNYGYTF
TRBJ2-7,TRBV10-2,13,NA,CASSYRSSYEQYF
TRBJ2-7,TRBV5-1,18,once,CASSLGRDAILPSYEQYF
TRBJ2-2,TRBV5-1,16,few,CASSLEGLAKAGELFF
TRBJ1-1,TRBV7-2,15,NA,CASSSHRQGNTEAFF
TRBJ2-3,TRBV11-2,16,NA,CASSPYSGTSGNTQYF
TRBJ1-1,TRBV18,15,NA,CASSPTTGMTTEAFF
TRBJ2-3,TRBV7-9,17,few,CASSFLAGGPLSDTQYF
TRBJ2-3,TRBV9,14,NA,CASSDTSTSGTQYF
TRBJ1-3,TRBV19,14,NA,CASSPESSGNTIYF
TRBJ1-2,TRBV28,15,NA,CASSTTGTSNYGYTF
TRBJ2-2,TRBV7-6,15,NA,CASSPPGAGVRELFF
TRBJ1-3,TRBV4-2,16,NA,CASSQDSDSSGNTIYF
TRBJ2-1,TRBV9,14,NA,CASSGRGDGGEQFF
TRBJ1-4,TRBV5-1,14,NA,CASSLSGNNEKLFF
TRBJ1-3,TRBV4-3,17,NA,CASSQEFRRSSGNTIYF